This T cell receptor (beta chain) was captured in a study of CD8 T cells in ankylosing spondylitis. The CDR3 runs 15 residues. The germline CDR1 and CDR2 sequences are DFQATT and SNEGSKA (reference sequence). V was clipped by 6 bases and J by 8 bases; unmatched bases: 12. The study, taken as a whole, reports: Significant enrichment of disease-linked clones was reported in matched ankylosing spondylitis synovial fluid. One TCR beta motif, made up of seven to nine highly homologous variants, appeared characteristic of ankylosing spondylitis blood.

This clonotype was counted between two and nine times. Its target is unknown. Quantitative molecular-barcoded 5'-RACE generated the TCR beta libraries. Each CDR3 protein gets one entry after TCRdb re-called the 5' RACE reads with MiXCR. Here the sample spans over 600,000 distinct CDR3 sequences, around a fifth being singletons. This TCR was recovered from a male donor with ankylosing spondylitis. Sequencing used blood, either unsorted or a sorted T cell fraction (not recorded which). The V call is TRBV20-1, the J call TRBJ2-2; the match to TRBD1 covers 10 bases. The CDR3 loop is CSAYNRQGAGGELFF. The DNA for the CDR3 is TGCAGTGCCTATAATCGACAGGGGGCCGGTGGGGAGCTGTTTTTT.